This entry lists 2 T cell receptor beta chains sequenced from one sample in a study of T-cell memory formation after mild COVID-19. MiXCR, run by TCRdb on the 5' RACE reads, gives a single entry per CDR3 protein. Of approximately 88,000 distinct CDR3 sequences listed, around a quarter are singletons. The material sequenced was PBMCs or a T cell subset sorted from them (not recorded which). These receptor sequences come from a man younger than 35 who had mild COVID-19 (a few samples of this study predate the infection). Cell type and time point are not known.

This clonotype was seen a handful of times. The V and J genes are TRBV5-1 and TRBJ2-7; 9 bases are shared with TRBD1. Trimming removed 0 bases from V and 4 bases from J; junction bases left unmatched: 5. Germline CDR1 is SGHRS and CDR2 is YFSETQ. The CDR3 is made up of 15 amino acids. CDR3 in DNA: TGCGCCAGCAGCTTGGAATTGGGACAGGGTTACGAGCAGTACTTC. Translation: CASSLELGQGYEQYF.

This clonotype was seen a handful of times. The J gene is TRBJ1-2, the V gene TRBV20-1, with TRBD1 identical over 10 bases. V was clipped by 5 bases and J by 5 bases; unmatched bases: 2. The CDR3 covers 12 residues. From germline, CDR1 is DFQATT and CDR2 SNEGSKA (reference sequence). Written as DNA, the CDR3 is TGCAGTGCTGGGGACAGGGGTTATGGCTACACCTTC. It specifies CSAGDRGYGYTF.